This T cell receptor beta chain stems from a study of T cells after posttransplantation cyclophosphamide. Study-wide results and limits: Blood and skin or GI T cell repertoires showed limited TRB overlap.

TCRdb's copy holds only in-frame clones and misses some; the assay was immunoSEQ multiplex PCR. The data show under 15,000 clones, with none appearing a single time. A marrow graft followed busulfan-fludarabine conditioning, with cyclophosphamide on days +3 and +4. Germline CDR1 reads LNHDA; CDR2 reads SQIVND (reference sequence). The length of the CDR3 is 12 residues. In its sample, this clone was seen many times. Its cognate antigen is unknown. The receptor was derived from a female patient aged 40 to 50 who received an allogeneic stem cell transplant from an unrelated donor, was CMV-positive, and had acute GVHD only. Some T cells may be provided by the graft donor. The sequencing here drew on PBMCs, taken after allogeneic stem cell transplant with posttransplant cyclophosphamide. This chain joins TRBV19 and TRBJ2-7; D might be TRBD1 (6 bases). CDR3 coding DNA: TGTCCCGGCCTGTTACAGGGTTACGAGCAGTACTTC. Translation gives CPGLLQGYEQYF.